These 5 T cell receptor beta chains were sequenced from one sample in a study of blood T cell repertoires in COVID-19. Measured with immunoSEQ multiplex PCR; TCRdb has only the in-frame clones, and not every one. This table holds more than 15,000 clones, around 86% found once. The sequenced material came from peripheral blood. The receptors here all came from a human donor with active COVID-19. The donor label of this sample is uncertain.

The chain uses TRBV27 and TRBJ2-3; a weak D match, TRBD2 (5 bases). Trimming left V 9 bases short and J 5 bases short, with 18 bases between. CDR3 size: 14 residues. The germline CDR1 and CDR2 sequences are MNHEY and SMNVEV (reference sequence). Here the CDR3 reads CARDGVAEVDTQYF. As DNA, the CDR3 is TGTGCCAGGGACGGGGTAGCCGAGGTAGATACGCAGTATTTT.

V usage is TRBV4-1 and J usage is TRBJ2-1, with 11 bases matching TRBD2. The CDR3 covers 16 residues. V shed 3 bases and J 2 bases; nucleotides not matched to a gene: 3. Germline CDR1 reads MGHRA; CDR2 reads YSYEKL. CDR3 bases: TGCGCCAGCAGCCAGGCGACTAGCGGGGCCTACAATGAGCAGTTCTTC. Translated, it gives CASSQATSGAYNEQFF.

CDR3 sequence reads: CASSLPSGAQETQYF. For the CDR3, the DNA is TGCGCCAGCAGCTTACCCAGCGGGGCCCAAGAGACCCAGTACTTC. V gene TRBV5-1 combines with J gene TRBJ2-5; TRBD2 matches at 7 bases. Looked up from germline, CDR1 is SGHRS and CDR2 is YFSETQ. The CDR3 runs 15 residues. After removal of 2 bases from V and 1 base from J, the junction contained 5 bases not matched to a gene.

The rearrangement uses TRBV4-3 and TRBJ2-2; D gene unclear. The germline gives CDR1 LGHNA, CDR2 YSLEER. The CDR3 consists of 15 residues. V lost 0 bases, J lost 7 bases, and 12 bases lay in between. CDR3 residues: CASSQEDVGHGELFF. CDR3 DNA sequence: TGCGCCAGCAGCCAAGAGGATGTGGGCCACGGGGAGCTGTTTTTT.

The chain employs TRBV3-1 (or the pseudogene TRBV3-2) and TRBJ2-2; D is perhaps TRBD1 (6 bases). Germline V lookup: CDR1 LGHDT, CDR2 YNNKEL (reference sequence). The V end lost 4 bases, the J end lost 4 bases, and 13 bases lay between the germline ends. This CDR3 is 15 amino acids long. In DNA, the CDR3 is TGTGCCAGCAGCCGAAGACAGGTACCCACCGGGGAGCTGTTTTTT. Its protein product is CASSRRQVPTGELFF.